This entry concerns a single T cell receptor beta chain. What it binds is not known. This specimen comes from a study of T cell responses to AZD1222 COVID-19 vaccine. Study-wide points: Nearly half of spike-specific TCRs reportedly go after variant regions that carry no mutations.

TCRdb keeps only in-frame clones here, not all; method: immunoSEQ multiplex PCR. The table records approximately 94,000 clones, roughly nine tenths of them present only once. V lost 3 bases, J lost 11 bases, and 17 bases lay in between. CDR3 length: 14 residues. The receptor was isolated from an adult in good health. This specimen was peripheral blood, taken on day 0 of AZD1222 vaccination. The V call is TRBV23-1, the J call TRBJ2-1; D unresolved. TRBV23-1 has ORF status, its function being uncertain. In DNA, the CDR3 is TGCGCCAGCAGTCACGGCCCATGGGGAATAAAGCAGTTCTTC. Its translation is CASSHGPWGIKQFF.